This note documents a single T cell receptor beta chain sequence. Researchers took RNA transcripts and amplified the TCR beta CDR3 regions from them. The HTBI primer set was used in a first-round RT-PCR of the TCR CDR3. TCRdb reprocessed the multiplex PCR reads via MiXCR and lists one record per CDR3 protein. Here the sample spans 300,000 to 450,000 distinct CDR3 sequences, about 18% being singletons. The data were taken from a study of T cells in Graves' hyperthyroidism and ophthalmopathy. The V gene end was trimmed by 6 bases and the J gene end by 5 bases; junction bases not matched to a gene: 4. The CDR3 is 15 amino acids. Clinical Activity Scores of at least 3, NOSPECS grades of at least 4 and durations under 3 months characterized ophthalmopathy patients. Diagnoses rested on clinical symptoms, serum thyroxine and TRAb, thyroid ultrasound and orbital computed tomography.

This clonotype originated in a man between 18 and 35 years old with Graves' ophthalmopathy. The source material was blood. The chain couples TRBV12-3 or TRBV12-4 to TRBJ2-2, with 12 bases that match TRBD1. CDR3 nucleotides: TGTGCCAGCAGCGGGGACAGGGGGCGGACCGGGGAGCTGTTTTTT. Translated, it gives CASSGDRGRTGELFF.